The 9 T cell receptor beta chains reported below all come from one sample, sequenced in a study of Graves' ophthalmopathy and Graves' hyperthyroidism (dated by TCRdb to 2016 to 2018). Sequencing took place on an Illumina HiSeq 2000. For repertoire sequencing, TCR beta CDR3 regions were amplified from RNA transcripts. The first round was an RT-PCR using HTBI primers with the Qiagen OneStep RT-PCR kit, and this first round was followed by a second-round multiplex PCR, then size selection and purification. The public reads were quality trimmed at Q25 with fastp and then assembled into clones with MiXCR by TCRdb, keeping productive beta chains. Merged by CDR3 protein, the rows form single entries marked with the most common genes and DNA. Present in this sample are fewer than 400,000 distinct CDR3 sequences, around 20% of which were seen just once. The ten biggest clones cover 1.5% to 2% of the sample.

Material for sequencing was peripheral blood. Source of these receptors: a woman in her late teens or twenties with Graves' ophthalmopathy. Donor details come from another sample of the same person, matched by shared clones.

In its sample, this clonotype was seen many times. The genes are TRBV19 and TRBJ1-5, with D possibly matching TRBD1 (6 bases). The germline gives CDR1 LNHDA, CDR2 SQIVND (reference sequence). V dropped 5 bases and J dropped 7 bases, with 18 bases sitting between them. CDR3 length equals 15 residues. In DNA, the CDR3 is TGTGCCAGTAGTGGCTCTGCGGGGGCCGGACAGCCCCAGCATTTT. It codes for CASSGSAGAGQPQHF.

CDR3 sequence: CASLPTGHGELFF. Written as DNA, the CDR3 is TGTGCCAGCCTCCCCACAGGGCACGGGGAGCTGTTTTTT. V usage is TRBV6-1 and J usage is TRBJ2-2, with D possibly being TRBD1 (6 bases). Germline CDR1 reads MNHNS; CDR2 reads SASEGT. V was cut by 8 bases and J by 7 bases, with 14 bases left in between. The CDR3 covers 13 residues.

There are many counts of this clonotype. The V gene is TRBV29-1, the J gene TRBJ1-2; a possible D gene is TRBD1 (5 bases). The V end was cut by 0 bases, the J end by 1 base, with 15 bases between. Per germline, CDR1 SQVTM and CDR2 ANQGSEA. The CDR3 loop spans 16 amino acids. The CDR3 sequence is CSVEDPSRAVNYGYTF. The CDR3 DNA sequence: TGCAGCGTTGAAGATCCGTCCAGGGCTGTTAACTATGGCTACACCTTC.

This chain connects TRBV2 to TRBJ1-2, with D maybe TRBD1 (5 bases). Germline lookup yields CDR1 SNHLY and CDR2 FYNNEI. The V end was cut by 7 bases, the J end by 3 bases, with 12 bases between. The CDR3 is made up of 13 amino acids. The CDR3: CASTLGAYYGYTF. CDR3 coding DNA: TGTGCCAGCACGCTCGGGGCCTACTATGGCTACACCTTC.

This clonotype showed up many times. The V and J genes are TRBV13 and TRBJ2-2; D is unclear. Trimming removed 2 bases at V and 3 bases at J, with 13 bases between. The CDR3 is 16 amino acids. Germline V gene data show CDR1 as PRHDT and CDR2 as FYEKMQ (reference sequence). For the CDR3, the DNA is TGTGCCAGCAGCTTAAACAGCCGACCAGACACCGGGGAGCTGTTTTTT. This sequence encodes CASSLNSRPDTGELFF.

Many counts were recorded for this clonotype. This chain connects TRBV29-1 to TRBJ2-7, with a tentative D call TRBD2 (6 bases). V was cut by 7 bases and J by 0 bases, with 13 bases left in between. CDR1 is SQVTM and CDR2 is ANQGSEA in the germline V gene. This CDR3 comprises 13 residues. The DNA of the CDR3 is TGCAGCGCTATTAGCGGAAGCTCCTACGAGCAGTACTTC. This gives the protein CSAISGSSYEQYF.

This clonotype showed up many times. The chain links TRBV7-2 to TRBJ1-1, with 7 bases fitting TRBD1. Germline trimming cut 3 bases from V and 0 bases from J; bases unmatched to any gene: 7. The CDR3 has 16 residues. Germline CDR1 reads SGHTA; CDR2 reads FQGNSA. The CDR3 DNA reads as TGTGCCAGCAGCTTGCGGGACAGACCTCTGAACACTGAAGCTTTCTTT. Translating it yields CASSLRDRPLNTEAFF. Full variable domain (missing parts from reference TRBV7-2 and TRBJ1-1): GAGVSQSPSNKVTEKGKDVELRCDPISGHTALYWYRQSLGQGLEFLIYFQGNSAPDKSGLPSDRFSAERTGGSVSTLTIQRTQQEDSAVYLCASSLRDRPLNTEAFFGQGTRLTVV.

In nucleotides, the CDR3 is TGTGCCAGCAGCTCCACCATGAGGGGGCTAGCTACCAGCTCCTACGAGCAGTACTTC. Its translation: CASSSTMRGLATSSYEQYF. This chain uses TRBV7-2 with TRBJ2-7; TRBD1 matches 7 bases. This CDR3 is 19 amino acids long. With 4 bases clipped from V and 0 bases from J, the junction kept 18 bases outside the gene matches. CDR1 and CDR2 from the germline V gene are SGHTA and FQGNSA.

This chain joins TRBV19 and TRBJ1-1; possible D gene TRBD1, 6 bases. V lost 7 bases to trimming and J lost 1 base, with 16 bases between them. The V gene's germline CDR1 is LNHDA and CDR2 SQIVND (reference sequence). CDR3 length: 15 residues. The CDR3 region is CASTPQGLGNTEAFF. The CDR3 DNA reads TGTGCCAGTACTCCACAGGGTTTGGGGAACACTGAAGCTTTCTTT.